This record concerns one T cell receptor (beta chain) sequence. The CDR3 consists of 14 residues. V shed 8 bases and J 4 bases; nucleotides not matched to a gene: 9. Germline CDR1 SGHAT, CDR2 FQNNGV. The data stem from a study of blood T cell repertoires in COVID-19. Profiling relied on immunoSEQ multiplex PCR, and the TCRdb table lists in-frame clones only, not all of them. The table shows approximately 150,000 clones, with 87% occurring only once. The receptor comes from a human donor with acute COVID-19. The donor label of this sample is uncertain. Material for sequencing was PBMCs or T cells enriched from blood (not recorded which). This rearrangement joins TRBV11-2 to TRBJ2-3; 7 positions agree with TRBD1. The CDR3 DNA reads as TGTGCCAGCTCCCATGACAGGGTGCCAGATACGCAGTATTTT. Residues: CASSHDRVPDTQYF.